Reported below is one TCR beta chain. In the original workflow: Reference gene primer amplification gave estimated nucleated cell counts. Sequencing used immunoSEQ multiplex PCR; TCRdb keeps in-frame clones, though not all of them. V and J calls and clone size are given by that table; D and trimming were obtained from the DNA. This sample has about 50,000 clones, with about 91% found just once. This sample was taken from a study of blood T cell repertoires in COVID-19. This CDR3 region has 13 residues. Germline CDR1 is GTSNPN and CDR2 is SVGIG (reference sequence). V was clipped by 7 bases and J by 9 bases; unmatched bases: 10.

This chain joins TRBV30 and TRBJ2-4, with 9 nucleotides matching TRBD1. Sequencing was performed on peripheral blood. The TCR sequence derives from a middle-aged man with active COVID-19. Written as DNA, the CDR3 is TGTGCCTCAAGCCCCAGACAGGGGGGCATTCAGTACTTC. Its translation is CASSPRQGGIQYF. Full variable domain (remainder filled in from reference TRBV30 and TRBJ2-4): SQTIHQWPATLVQPVGSPLSLECTVEGTSNPNLYWYRQAAGRGLQLLFYSVGIGQISSEVPQNLSASRPQDRQFILSSKKLLLSDSGFYLCASSPRQGGIQYFGAGTRLSVL.